This TCR beta chain derives from a study of blood T cells in healthy people across ages. The overall study: Capture by template switching was about one barcoded beta molecule per two T cells. Whole-study results and caveats: Since the PBMCs were unsorted, naive and antigen-experienced cells could not be conclusively compared.

The CDR3 consists of 16 residues. The trim removed 4 bases at V and 8 bases at J, leaving 8 bases unmatched. Germline CDR1 reads MDHEN; CDR2 reads SYDVKM. This clonotype was seen a handful of times. Its specificity is unknown. A sample-barcoded 5' primer and a J-beta primer mix were used in a second PCR of roughly 7 to 12 cycles. Samples each returned at least 3 million CDR3-containing paired-end reads. TCRdb re-derived calls from the 5' RACE reads in MiXCR, one entry per CDR3 protein. The data hold roughly 1,800,000 distinct CDR3 sequences, with roughly 50% observed a single time. The receptor comes from a woman aged 35 to 49 in good health. This chain links TRBV28 with TRBJ2-1; 13 positions agree with TRBD2. Sequencing used blood. The CDR3 protein is CASSSGLAGWVDEQFF. The DNA for the CDR3 is TGTGCCAGCAGTTCGGGACTAGCGGGGTGGGTCGATGAGCAGTTCTTC.